Each of the 25 T cell receptor beta chains below was sequenced from the same sample in a study of T cells in Graves' hyperthyroidism and ophthalmopathy. Researchers took RNA transcripts and amplified the TCR beta CDR3 regions from them. Primed by the HTBI set, a first-round RT-PCR was run on the TCR CDR3. A single record per CDR3 protein comes from TCRdb applying MiXCR to the multiplex PCR reads. The sample shows around 270,000 distinct CDR3 sequences, roughly 19% of them seen only once. Sample: blood. Receptor source: a man aged 50 to 60 with Graves' ophthalmopathy.

This chain connects TRBV29-1 to TRBJ2-4, with no clear D. The CDR3 runs to 15 residues. V shed 4 bases and J shed 8 bases, with 21 bases lying between them. CDR1 is SQVTM, CDR2 ANQGSEA, per germline. The CDR3 DNA is TGCAGCGTTGTAAGAGCCCATGGGCAAAGGGACATTCAGTACTTC. This sequence encodes CSVVRAHGQRDIQYF.

Ten or more counts support this clonotype. The rearrangement joins TRBV11-3 to TRBJ2-1, with 11 positions matching TRBD2. CDR1 and CDR2 from the germline V gene are SGHNT and YENEEA. Trimming removed 1 base from V and 9 bases from J; junction bases left unmatched: 5. This CDR3 contains 15 residues. CDR3 in amino acids: CASSLGTSGRLEQFF. The DNA for the CDR3 is TGTGCCAGCAGCTTAGGAACTAGCGGGAGACTTGAGCAGTTCTTC.

This chain links TRBV7-3 with TRBJ2-1; D is possibly TRBD1 (5 bases). V lost 5 bases to trimming and J lost 0 bases, with 5 bases between them. Looked up from germline, CDR1 is SGHTA and CDR2 is FQGTGA. The CDR3 is 13 amino acids. The CDR3 DNA follows: TGTGCCAGCAGCACAGGCTCCTACAATGAGCAGTTCTTC. Translation: CASSTGSYNEQFF.

The count of this clonotype is one. The chain recombines TRBV19 with TRBJ2-1, with 7 bases fitting TRBD1. The length of the CDR3 is 15 residues. After removal of 5 bases from V and 5 bases from J, the junction contained 9 bases not matched to a gene. Germline V gene lookup returns CDR1 LNHDA and CDR2 SQIVND (reference sequence). The CDR3: CASSVPGQLDNEQFF. CDR3 nucleotide sequence: TGTGCCAGTAGTGTACCGGGACAGTTAGACAATGAGCAGTTCTTC.

This clonotype showed up many times. This chain connects TRBV30 to TRBJ2-7; 9 bases map to TRBD2. V lost 5 bases and J lost 6; bases outside the gene matches: 8. From germline, CDR1 is GTSNPN and CDR2 SVGIG (reference sequence). The CDR3 covers 13 residues. The CDR3 protein is CAWAGTSRGEQYF. Written as DNA, the CDR3 is TGTGCCTGGGCTGGGACTAGCCGGGGCGAGCAGTACTTC.

This clonotype was found a few times. The chain links TRBV6-1 to TRBJ1-1; 7 bases line up with TRBD1. The V and J ends lost 6 bases and 1 base, in that order; junction bases with no gene match: 11. The germline gives CDR1 MNHNS, CDR2 SASEGT. The CDR3 runs 16 residues. DNA for the CDR3: TGTGCCAGCAGCCTAACACCGGGACAGAGGAACACTGAAGCTTTCTTT. Protein: CASSLTPGQRNTEAFF.

This clonotype was observed at least ten times. V gene TRBV30 combines with J gene TRBJ1-1, with D possibly matching TRBD1 (6 bases). Germline V gives CDR1 GTSNPN, CDR2 SVGIG (reference sequence). The CDR3 consists of 14 residues. V was pared by 7 bases and J by 3 bases, with 18 bases between. DNA of the CDR3: TGTGCCTACGAACGGGGGGCTGAGGACACTGAAGCTTTCTTT. This translates into CAYERGAEDTEAFF.

This clonotype appeared many times. The rearrangement links TRBV20-1 to TRBJ1-1, with D maybe TRBD1 (6 bases). V lost 0 bases, J lost 0 bases, and 14 bases lay in between. This CDR3 contains 16 residues. Per germline, CDR1 DFQATT and CDR2 SNEGSKA (reference sequence). The CDR3 here is CSARDHVGGMNTEAFF. For the CDR3, the DNA is TGCAGTGCTAGAGATCATGTAGGGGGGATGAACACTGAAGCTTTCTTT.

This clonotype was seen repeatedly, ten times or more. This chain links TRBV28 with TRBJ2-1; 11 bases are shared with TRBD2. The CDR3 extends over 13 amino acids. Germline trimming cut 9 bases from V and 5 bases from J; bases unmatched to any gene: 3. Germline V CDR1 and CDR2: MDHEN, SYDVKM. The CDR3 DNA reads TGTGCCAGTAGCGGGAGGGCCCACAATGAGCAGTTCTTC. Translation: CASSGRAHNEQFF.

In this sample, this clonotype turned up a few times. The gene calls are TRBV2 and TRBJ2-1; 9 bases agree with TRBD2. CDR1 and CDR2 (germline): SNHLY, FYNNEI. V dropped 7 bases and J dropped 8; count of bases not matched to a gene: 6. The CDR3 has 13 residues. In DNA form, the CDR3 reads TGTGCCAGCACTAGCGGGAAGGTCTATGAGCAGTTCTTC. This sequence encodes CASTSGKVYEQFF.

This clonotype was detected only once. Mismatch with germline at one junction end may stem from a read error. This chain links TRBV27 with TRBJ1-1; D is ambiguous. The CDR3 has 13 amino acids. Germline V CDR1 and CDR2: MNHEY, SMNVEV (reference sequence). The CDR3 DNA follows: TGTGCCAGCAAAAAAGGGATTAACACTGGAGCTTTCTTT. This encodes CASKKGINTGAFF.

With regard to this clonotype: The junction does not match germline at one end; this may be a read error. V and J are TRBV5-1 and TRBJ1-2, with D unclear. Germline values: CDR1 SGHRS, CDR2 YFSETQ. The CDR3 sequence is 13 residues long. CDR3 DNA sequence: TGTGCCAGCAGCTTCACAATTCCCGAAGCCTACACCTTC. Translation: CASSFTIPEAYTF.

In regard to this clonotype: A much larger clone sits a single nucleotide away, making a read error possible. The chain employs TRBV15 and TRBJ1-2, with 7 positions matching TRBD1. Trimming removed 7 bases from V and 2 bases from J; junction bases left unmatched: 7. There are 14 residues in the CDR3. CDR1 LNHNV and CDR2 YYDKDF come from the germline V gene (reference sequence). DNA for the CDR3: TGTGCCACCAACCCAGGACAGGCGAACTATGGCTACACCTTC. Translation: CATNPGQANYGYTF.

This clonotype was seen a handful of times. This chain links TRBV28 with TRBJ2-7; 8 bases line up with TRBD1. The germline V gene has CDR1 MDHEN and CDR2 SYDVKM. V trimming: 7 bases; J trimming: 3 bases; junction bases outside the gene matches: 11. This CDR3 comprises 15 residues. Written as DNA, the CDR3 is TGTGCCAGCAATCGAGGACAGGGAAGGAGCTACGAGCAGTACTTC. Translation: CASNRGQGRSYEQYF. Drawing the rest from reference TRBV28 and TRBJ2-7, the complete variable domain is DVKVTQSSRYLVKRTGEKVFLECVQDMDHENMFWYRQDPGLGLRLIYFSYDVKMKEKGDIPEGYSVSREKKERFSLILESASTNQTSMYLCASNRGQGRSYEQYFGPGTRLTVT.

This clonotype has a count of ten or more. The gene calls are TRBV3-1 and TRBJ1-2; perhaps TRBD1 as D (5 bases). Trimming stripped 0 bases from V and 4 bases from J, with 15 bases between. The CDR3 runs to 16 residues. Germline CDR1 reads LGHDT; CDR2 reads YNNKEL (reference sequence). As DNA, the CDR3 is TGTGCCAGCAGCCAAGATCATTACGGGACCGTCTATGGCTACACCTTC. Protein product: CASSQDHYGTVYGYTF.

V usage is TRBV7-2 and J usage is TRBJ2-7; D gene uncertain. CDR1 and CDR2 from the germline V gene are SGHTA and FQGNSA. The V end lost 1 base, the J end lost 3 bases, and 13 bases lay between the germline ends. The CDR3 has 15 amino acids. The CDR3 sequence is CASSLDQFRLYEQYF. CDR3 DNA: TGTGCCAGCAGCTTAGATCAGTTCCGACTCTACGAGCAGTACTTC. The variable domain in full, with the rest retrieved from reference TRBV7-2 and TRBJ2-7, is GAGVSQSPSNKVTEKGKDVELRCDPISGHTALYWYRQSLGQGLEFLIYFQGNSAPDKSGLPSDRFSAERTGGSVSTLTIQRTQQEDSAVYLCASSLDQFRLYEQYFGPGTRLTVT.

This clonotype has at least ten counts. CDR3 bases: TGCAGTGCCGGAGCTGGCACTGAAGCTTTCTTT. Its translation is CSAGAGTEAFF. The rearrangement joins TRBV20-1 to TRBJ1-1; D remains unclear. There are 11 residues in the CDR3. The V end lost 6 bases, the J end lost 4 bases, and 9 bases lay between the germline ends. Germline V lookup: CDR1 DFQATT, CDR2 SNEGSKA (reference sequence).

This clonotype was detected many times. The chain is built from TRBV30 and TRBJ2-1; D perhaps matches TRBD2 (6 bases). The CDR3 is made up of 13 amino acids. Per the germline V gene, CDR1 is GTSNPN and CDR2 is SVGIG (reference sequence). V was shortened by 2 bases and J by 7 bases, with 12 bases between the two germline ends. In nucleotides, the CDR3 is TGTGCCTGGAGTAAGGAGGGGAGGAATGAGCAGTTCTTC. Amino acids: CAWSKEGRNEQFF.

This clonotype has just a few counts. This clone may be a read error of a much larger clone one base away. The genes are TRBV2 and TRBJ2-5, with 15 bases lining up with TRBD2. Per germline, CDR1 SNHLY and CDR2 FYNNEI. CDR3 length: 13 residues. J was trimmed by 10 bases and V by 8 bases; bases with no gene match: 5. The CDR3 DNA follows: TGTGCCAGCGGGACTAGCGGGAGGAAAGACCAGTACTTC. It translates to CASGTSGRKDQYF.

This clonotype showed up just a few times. This rearrangement joins TRBV5-4 to TRBJ1-3; D might be TRBD1 (6 bases). CDR1 is SGHNT and CDR2 is YYREEE in the germline V gene (reference sequence). CDR3 size: 15 residues. The V end was cut by 2 bases, the J end by 4 bases, with 13 bases between. The CDR3 reads CASSFGAGAGNTIYF. The CDR3 DNA is TGTGCCAGCAGCTTTGGCGCAGGGGCAGGAAACACCATATATTTT.

This clonotype was detected a few times. The chain uses TRBV11-2 and TRBJ1-1; D ambiguous. Trimming removed 0 bases from V and 7 bases from J, with 9 bases in between. Germline loops: CDR1 SGHAT, CDR2 FQNNGV. The CDR3 runs 13 residues. CDR3 region: CASSLEYAGEAFF. The CDR3 DNA is TGTGCCAGCAGCTTAGAGTACGCGGGTGAAGCTTTCTTT.

The chain couples TRBV27 to TRBJ2-1; D gene unclear. V was shortened by 6 bases and J by 7 bases, with 13 bases between the two germline ends. This CDR3 comprises 13 residues. Germline CDR1 is MNHEY and CDR2 is SMNVEV (reference sequence). This CDR3 is CASSPLLLNEQFF. In DNA form, the CDR3 reads TGTGCCAGCAGCCCCCTTTTGTTAAATGAGCAGTTCTTC.

Here the CDR3 DNA reads TGTGCCAGCAGCGCGGGAGATCCCTGGACTAATGAAAAACTGTTTTTT. It translates to CASSAGDPWTNEKLFF. The genes are TRBV7-2 and TRBJ1-4; no clear D gene. Trimming stripped 5 bases from V and 2 bases from J, with 15 bases between. The CDR3 covers 16 residues. CDR1 and CDR2 from the germline V gene are SGHTA and FQGNSA. The whole variable domain, remainder taken from reference TRBV7-2 and TRBJ1-4, is GAGVSQSPSNKVTEKGKDVELRCDPISGHTALYWYRQSLGQGLEFLIYFQGNSAPDKSGLPSDRFSAERTGGSVSTLTIQRTQQEDSAVYLCASSAGDPWTNEKLFFGSGTQLSVL.

CDR3 DNA: TGTGCCAGCAGTTTAGACAGGGGGTTCCAAGAGACCCAGTACTTC. This sequence encodes CASSLDRGFQETQYF. This sequence joins TRBV27 and TRBJ2-5; TRBD1 aligns across 9 bases. Germline CDR1 MNHEY, CDR2 SMNVEV (reference sequence). The trim removed 2 bases at V and 1 base at J, leaving 2 bases unmatched. This CDR3 region has 15 residues.

This clonotype was detected many times. The chain employs TRBV2 and TRBJ2-2; D not resolved. Germline CDR1 and CDR2: SNHLY and FYNNEI. Between the trimmed V and J ends, which lost 3 bases and 1 base, there was a span of 6 bases. The CDR3 runs 14 residues. The CDR3 is CASSEPQNTGELFF. The CDR3 bases are TGTGCCAGCAGTGAGCCCCAGAACACCGGGGAGCTGTTTTTT.